These 23 T cell receptor beta chains share one sample of origin, sequenced in a study of T-cell reconstitution after alpha-beta-depleted transplantation in children. The TCRbeta library incorporated unique molecular identifiers. A single record per CDR3 protein comes from TCRdb applying MiXCR to the PCR reads. This table has approximately 1,000,000 distinct CDR3 sequences, around 30% appearing once. Sequenced material: PBMCs, mostly from graft donor cells, taken 360 days after TCRalphabeta/CD19-depleted stem cell transplant. The receptor set was obtained from a boy less than two years old who had a stem cell transplant for SCID, so the T cells may come from the graft donor.

The chain links TRBV5-1 to TRBJ1-1; TRBD1 is a possible D gene (5 bases). The CDR3 totals 17 residues. Trimming shortened V by 1 base and J by 0 bases, and 16 bases separated the two germline ends. CDR1 is SGHRS, CDR2 YFSETQ, per germline. CDR3 DNA sequence: TGCGCCAGCAGCTTGCGGGGTCAGGGCCGGATGAACACTGAAGCTTTCTTT. The encoded protein is CASSLRGQGRMNTEAFF.

The J gene is TRBJ2-1, the V gene TRBV15; no clear D gene. V was clipped by 5 bases and J by 2 bases, with 16 bases between them. Per germline, CDR1 LNHNV and CDR2 YYDKDF (reference sequence). This CDR3 region has 16 residues. The DNA of the CDR3 is TGTGCCACCAGCGTCGGACCCGGTGGGCCCTACAATGAGCAGTTCTTC. This encodes CATSVGPGGPYNEQFF.

The chain links TRBV5-5 to TRBJ1-2, with 8 bases aligning to TRBD1. The CDR3 has 17 residues. The V segment lost 0 bases and the J segment 2 bases; nucleotides outside the gene matches: 9. CDR1 and CDR2 (germline): SGHKS, YYEKEE (reference sequence). This CDR3 is CASSLGRTGYRNYGYTF. The CDR3, as DNA: TGTGCCAGCAGCTTGGGCCGGACAGGGTATCGGAACTATGGCTACACCTTC.

The rearrangement uses TRBV5-1 and TRBJ2-7; D is unclear. With 0 bases removed from V and 3 bases from J, the gap between germline ends came to 10 bases. The CDR3 is made up of 14 amino acids. CDR1 is SGHRS and CDR2 is YFSETQ in the germline V gene. CDR3 in DNA: TGCGCCAGCAGCTTGGAACACCCGGGCTACGAGCAGTACTTC. Translated, it gives CASSLEHPGYEQYF.

The chain couples TRBV12-3 or TRBV12-4 to TRBJ2-5; 7 bases fit TRBD2. V shed 8 bases, J shed 3 bases, and the junction held 3 bases outside the gene matches. This CDR3 has 12 amino acids. The CDR3, as DNA: TGTGCCAGCCAGGGAGGGGAAGAGACCCAGTACTTC. Protein: CASQGGEETQYF.

The rearrangement joins TRBV10-2 to TRBJ1-1; no firm D call. V lost 4 bases, J lost 0 bases, and 9 bases lay in between. Germline loops: CDR1 WSHSY, CDR2 SAAADI. The length of the CDR3 is 14 residues. Written as DNA, the CDR3 is TGCGCCAGCAGTGTCCGGCGGCTGAACACTGAAGCTTTCTTT. Translating it yields CASSVRRLNTEAFF.

The chain uses TRBV12-3 or TRBV12-4 and TRBJ2-7; 13 bases line up with TRBD2. The CDR3 consists of 19 residues. The V segment lost 2 bases and the J segment 2 bases; nucleotides outside the gene matches: 12. The CDR3 protein is CASSLWSGTSGVKAYEQYF. The CDR3 DNA follows: TGTGCCAGCAGTTTATGGTCCGGGACTAGCGGGGTGAAAGCCTACGAGCAGTACTTC.

This clonotype was seen a handful of times. This rearrangement joins TRBV12-3 or TRBV12-4 to TRBJ2-5, with a tentative D call TRBD1 (6 bases). CDR3 size: 14 residues. The V gene lost 4 bases and the J gene lost 0 bases, with 9 bases spanning the gap. CDR3: CASSSRTDQETQYF. Here the CDR3 DNA reads TGTGCCAGCAGTTCGAGGACAGACCAAGAGACCCAGTACTTC.

The chain is built from TRBV7-2 and TRBJ2-7; D is uncertain. The CDR3 loop spans 14 amino acids. V was shortened by 3 bases and J by 0 bases, with 9 bases between the two germline ends. In germline, CDR1 is SGHTA, CDR2 FQGNSA. In DNA form, the CDR3 reads TGTGCCAGCAGCTTCAGGCCGACCTCCTACGAGCAGTACTTC. It codes for CASSFRPTSYEQYF.

The chain carries TRBV6-1 and TRBJ2-3, with 7 positions matching TRBD1. The ends lost 6 bases at V and 5 bases at J; junction bases unmatched: 8. Germline V gives CDR1 MNHNS, CDR2 SASEGT. The length of the CDR3 is 14 residues. The CDR3 DNA reads as TGTGCCAGCAGCCGAGACAGGGCAAAAGATACGCAGTATTTT. Amino acids: CASSRDRAKDTQYF.

This clonotype was picked up a small number of times. V is TRBV27 and J is TRBJ1-2; 7 bases line up with TRBD1. J was trimmed by 6 bases and V by 4 bases; bases with no gene match: 11. Per the germline V gene, CDR1 is MNHEY and CDR2 is SMNVEV (reference sequence). This CDR3 comprises 15 residues. The CDR3 region is CASSSLPSTGNGYTF. CDR3 coding DNA: TGTGCCAGCAGTTCCCTCCCTTCGACAGGGAATGGCTACACCTTC.

V usage is TRBV27 and J usage is TRBJ1-1, with D unresolved. The CDR3 is made up of 14 amino acids. The germline CDR1 and CDR2 sequences are MNHEY and SMNVEV (reference sequence). V was clipped by 5 bases and J by 1 base, with 11 bases between them. CDR3: CASSPLLGNTEAFF. The CDR3 nucleotides are TGTGCCAGCAGTCCCCTGCTGGGGAACACTGAAGCTTTCTTT.

This clonotype was seen more than once but under ten times. The J gene is TRBJ1-5, the V gene TRBV6-2 or TRBV6-3; D uncertain. Germline CDR1 MNHEY, CDR2 SVGEGT. This CDR3 is built from 12 residues. V lost 2 bases and J lost 6, with 5 bases in between. CDR3 sequence: CASSYHGQPQHF. The CDR3 DNA reads TGTGCCAGCAGTTACCACGGTCAGCCCCAGCATTTT.

This clonotype was recorded a few times. The rearrangement joins TRBV29-1 to TRBJ2-5; D not resolved. The ends were cut back, 6 bases at V and 1 base at J, with 9 bases in the middle. This CDR3 contains 12 residues. From germline, CDR1 is SQVTM and CDR2 ANQGSEA. DNA of the CDR3: TGCAGCGTGATTTGGCCCCAAGAGACCCAGTACTTC. Translated: CSVIWPQETQYF.

This clonotype was counted between two and nine times. The chain joins TRBV12-3 or TRBV12-4 to TRBJ2-3; D gene ambiguous. This CDR3 comprises 15 residues. The ends were cut back, 5 bases at V and 2 bases at J, with 14 bases in the middle. CDR3 in DNA: TGTGCCAGCAGTCCATTCAGGCTCAACACAGATACGCAGTATTTT. Encoded protein: CASSPFRLNTDTQYF.

V usage is TRBV29-1 and J usage is TRBJ2-7; 9 nucleotides align to TRBD1. The V and J ends lost 7 bases and 6 bases, in that order; junction bases with no gene match: 7. CDR1 and CDR2 from the germline V gene are SQVTM and ANQGSEA. This CDR3 spans 12 amino acids. CDR3 nucleotides: TGCAGCGCTGGGACAGGGATCGGCGAGCAGTACTTC. Translation gives CSAGTGIGEQYF.

This clonotype was recorded a few times. V and J are TRBV4-2 and TRBJ1-6, with D possibly being TRBD1 (5 bases). V lost 1 base and J 10 bases, leaving 20 bases between the germline ends. The CDR3 has 17 residues. Germline V gene data show CDR1 as LGHNA and CDR2 as YNFKEQ. CDR3 protein: CASSQVSRGGDLSPLHF. CDR3 in DNA: TGTGCCAGCAGCCAAGTCAGTCGTGGGGGGGATCTCTCACCCCTCCACTTT.

V gene TRBV20-1 combines with J gene TRBJ2-3; TRBD2 matches 8 bases. Germline values: CDR1 DFQATT, CDR2 SNEGSKA (reference sequence). The ends lost 7 bases at V and 0 bases at J; junction bases unmatched: 3. CDR3 length equals 13 residues. The CDR3 nucleotides read TGCAGTGGATTAGCGGGGAGCACAGATACGCAGTATTTT. Translating gives CSGLAGSTDTQYF.

This rearrangement joins TRBV7-8 to TRBJ2-5, with 7 nucleotides matching TRBD1. The CDR3 covers 15 residues. Germline-derived CDR1 and CDR2 are SGHVS and FQNEAQ. The V and J ends lost 5 bases and 4 bases, in that order; junction bases with no gene match: 10. Here the CDR3 reads CASSAPLQGRETQYF. The CDR3 DNA reads TGTGCCAGCAGCGCGCCCTTACAGGGGAGAGAGACCCAGTACTTC.

Here the CDR3 reads CASSPAGAPKNIQYF. Written as DNA, the CDR3 is TGCGCCAGCAGCCCCGCGGGGGCGCCCAAAAACATTCAGTACTTC. The rearrangement links TRBV5-1 to TRBJ2-4, with D perhaps matching TRBD2 (7 bases). With 4 bases removed from V and 2 bases from J, the gap between germline ends came to 13 bases. Per the germline V gene, CDR1 is SGHRS and CDR2 is YFSETQ. CDR3 length: 15 residues. The full variable domain, in which reference TRBV5-1 and TRBJ2-4 provide the parts outside the CDR3, is KAGVTQTPRYLIKTRGQQVTLSCSPISGHRSVSWYQQTPGQGLQFLFEYFSETQRNKGNFPGRFSGRQFSNSRSEMNVSTLELGDSALYLCASSPAGAPKNIQYFGAGTRLSVL.

The chain carries TRBV10-3 and TRBJ2-7; the D is unclear. The germline V gene encodes CDR1 ENHRY and CDR2 SYGVKD. Trimming stripped 2 bases from V and 3 bases from J, with 11 bases between. There are 14 residues in the CDR3. CDR3 nucleotide sequence: TGTGCCATCAGTGAGGCACAGCAAGGCTACGAGCAGTACTTC. As protein: CAISEAQQGYEQYF.

In its sample, this clonotype was seen a few times. The V call is TRBV5-1, the J call TRBJ1-6; 7 bases map to TRBD1. Trimming removed 4 bases from V and 8 bases from J; junction bases left unmatched: 12. The germline CDR1 and CDR2 sequences are SGHRS and YFSETQ. The CDR3 is 16 residues long. The CDR3 reads CASSPELTGYYSPLHF. CDR3 coding DNA: TGCGCCAGCAGCCCCGAACTGACAGGGTACTATTCACCCCTCCACTTT.

A few counts support this clonotype. The chain has TRBV18 and TRBJ2-7; D not resolved. Germline V gene lookup returns CDR1 KGHSH and CDR2 LQKENI. With 3 bases removed from V and 6 bases from J, the gap between germline ends came to 12 bases. The CDR3 is 13 residues long. The CDR3: CASSPRETGEQYF. The CDR3 bases are TGTGCCAGCTCACCGCGCGAAACGGGCGAGCAGTACTTC.